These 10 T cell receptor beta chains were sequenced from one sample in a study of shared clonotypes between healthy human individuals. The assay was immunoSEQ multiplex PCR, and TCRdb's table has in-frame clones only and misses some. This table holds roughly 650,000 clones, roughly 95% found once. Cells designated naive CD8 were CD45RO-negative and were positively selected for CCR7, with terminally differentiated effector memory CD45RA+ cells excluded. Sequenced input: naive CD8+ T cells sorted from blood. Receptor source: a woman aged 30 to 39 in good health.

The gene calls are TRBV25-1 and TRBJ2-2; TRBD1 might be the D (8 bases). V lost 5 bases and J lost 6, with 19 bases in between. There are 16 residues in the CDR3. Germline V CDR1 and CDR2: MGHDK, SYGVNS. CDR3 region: CASSHRGGIASGELFF. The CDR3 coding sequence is TGTGCCAGCAGTCACAGGGGGGGCATCGCGTCCGGGGAGCTGTTTTTT.

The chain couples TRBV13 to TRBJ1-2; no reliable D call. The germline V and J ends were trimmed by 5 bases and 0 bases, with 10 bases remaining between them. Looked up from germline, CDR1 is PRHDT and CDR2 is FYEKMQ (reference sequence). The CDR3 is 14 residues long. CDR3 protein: CASSAPGANYGYTF. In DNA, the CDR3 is TGTGCCAGCAGCGCCCCCGGGGCTAACTATGGCTACACCTTC.

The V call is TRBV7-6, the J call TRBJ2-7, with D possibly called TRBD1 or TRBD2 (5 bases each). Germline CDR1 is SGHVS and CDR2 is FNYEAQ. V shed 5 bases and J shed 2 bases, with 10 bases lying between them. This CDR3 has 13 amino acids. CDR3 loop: CASSLGTTYEQYF. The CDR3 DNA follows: TGTGCCAGCAGCCTGGGGACCACCTACGAGCAGTACTTC.

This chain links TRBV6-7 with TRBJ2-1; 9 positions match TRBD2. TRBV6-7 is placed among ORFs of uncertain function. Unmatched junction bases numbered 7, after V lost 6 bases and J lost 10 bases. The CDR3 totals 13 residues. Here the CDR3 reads CASRAGGQGEQFF. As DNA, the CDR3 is TGTGCCAGCAGGGCGGGAGGGCAGGGAGAGCAGTTCTTC.

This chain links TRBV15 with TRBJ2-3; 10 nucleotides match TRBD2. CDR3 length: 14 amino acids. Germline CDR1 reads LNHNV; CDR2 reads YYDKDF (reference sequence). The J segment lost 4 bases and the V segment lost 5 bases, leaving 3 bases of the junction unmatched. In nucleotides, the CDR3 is TGTGCCACCAGCCCTAGCGGGAGTGCAGATACGCAGTATTTT. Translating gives CATSPSGSADTQYF.

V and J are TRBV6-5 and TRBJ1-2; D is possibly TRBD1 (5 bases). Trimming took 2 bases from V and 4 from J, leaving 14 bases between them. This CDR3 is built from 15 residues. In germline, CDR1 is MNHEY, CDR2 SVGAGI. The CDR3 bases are TGTGCCAGCAGTTACGCGGGACCGGATCTCTATGGCTACACCTTC. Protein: CASSYAGPDLYGYTF.

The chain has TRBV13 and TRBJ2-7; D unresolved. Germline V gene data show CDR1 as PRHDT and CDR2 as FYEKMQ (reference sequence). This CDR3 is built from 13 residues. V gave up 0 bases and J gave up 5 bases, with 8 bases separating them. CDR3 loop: CASSLGLGDEQYF. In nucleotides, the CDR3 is TGTGCCAGCAGCTTAGGCCTGGGCGACGAGCAGTACTTC.

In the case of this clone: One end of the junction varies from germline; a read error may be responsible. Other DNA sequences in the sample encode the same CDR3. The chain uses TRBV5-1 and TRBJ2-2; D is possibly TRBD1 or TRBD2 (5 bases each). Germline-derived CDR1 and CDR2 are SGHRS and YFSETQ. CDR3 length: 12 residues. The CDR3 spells CASSFRAGELFF. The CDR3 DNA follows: TGCGCCAGCAGCTTCAGGGCCGGGGAACTGTTTTTT.

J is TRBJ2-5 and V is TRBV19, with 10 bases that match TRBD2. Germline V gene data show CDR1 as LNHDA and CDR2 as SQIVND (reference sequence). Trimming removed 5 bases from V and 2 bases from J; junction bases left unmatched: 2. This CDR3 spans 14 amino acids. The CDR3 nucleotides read TGTGCCAGTAGTCTACTAGCGGGGCAAGAGACCCAGTACTTC. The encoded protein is CASSLLAGQETQYF.

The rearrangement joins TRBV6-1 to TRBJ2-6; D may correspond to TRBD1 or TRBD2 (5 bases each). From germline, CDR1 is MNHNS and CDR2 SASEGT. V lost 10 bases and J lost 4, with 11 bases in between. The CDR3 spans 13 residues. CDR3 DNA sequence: TGTGCCACGGCCTGGGACGGGGCCAACGTCCTGACTTTC. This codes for CATAWDGANVLTF.